This T cell receptor beta chain was found in a study of molecular identifiers for immune sequencing clone quantification. This clonotype turned up a few times. Its antigen is currently unknown. Study-wide findings and caveats: Single-cell amounts of spiked Jurkat TCR RNA were reportedly detectable among approximately 1 million naive cells. Underestimated sizes of highly expanded clones could result from identical TCR molecules that share a barcode.

TCRdb itself ran the PCR reads through MiXCR, one entry per CDR3 protein. Of under 600,000 distinct CDR3 sequences in the sample, around 23% are singletons; the top ten hold around 0.76%. The naive CD8 libraries originated from between about 18,000 and 1,000,000 sorted cells and drew on 10%, 30% or 50% RNA. CD8+CD4-CCR7+CD45RA+ cells were sorted as naive CD8 T cells. This sequence originates from a human donor in good health. Some libraries in this study had Jurkat cell RNA spiked in. The specimen sequenced was naive CD8+ T cells from blood, with Jurkat cell RNA spiked in. Subset here: FACS-sorted CD8+CD4-CCR7+CD45RA+ naive T cells.

DNA for the CDR3: TGTGCCAGCAGTTACATGACTAGCGGGGGGGCAAGAGGTTCCGGGGAGCTGTTTTTT. This translates into CASSYMTSGGARGSGELFF. V usage is TRBV6-5 and J usage is TRBJ2-2; TRBD2 agrees at 14 bases. CDR3 length equals 19 residues. Germline values: CDR1 MNHEY, CDR2 SVGAGI. V shed 2 bases, J shed 6 bases, and the junction held 11 bases outside the gene matches.